The 30 T cell receptor beta chains below all came from one sample that was sequenced in a study of blood T cell repertoires in COVID-19. Clones were read by immunoSEQ multiplex PCR, and TCRdb kept only the in-frame ones, dropping some. Among roughly 150,000 clones, 80% were seen once, and the ten largest hold around 5%. Sequenced: peripheral blood. These receptors came from a woman aged 45-59 years with acute or convalescent COVID-19.

The chain is built from TRBV25-1 and TRBJ1-4; 8 bases are shared with TRBD1. Germline V CDR1 and CDR2: MGHDK, SYGVNS. This CDR3 region has 16 residues. V shed 2 bases and J 1 base; nucleotides not matched to a gene: 3. Here the CDR3 DNA reads TGTGCCAGCAGTGAAACAGGGGGAAGAACTAATGAAAAACTGTTTTTT. It translates to CASSETGGRTNEKLFF.

This clone was detected only once. V is TRBV7-3 and J is TRBJ2-3; maybe TRBD1 (6 bases). V lost 1 base and J lost 4, with 18 bases in between. This CDR3 comprises 17 residues. CDR1 SGHTA and CDR2 FQGTGA come from the germline V gene. The CDR3 spells CASSLMGQGLSADTQYF. Written as DNA, the CDR3 is TGTGCCAGCAGCTTAATGGGGCAGGGGTTAAGCGCAGATACGCAGTATTTT. The variable domain in full, completed from reference TRBV7-3 and TRBJ2-3, reads GAGVSQTPSNKVTEKGKYVELRCDPISGHTALYWYRQSLGQGPEFLIYFQGTGAADDSGLPNDRFFAVRPEGSVSTLKIQRTERGDSAVYLCASSLMGQGLSADTQYFGPGTRLTVL.

The chain has TRBV6-5 and TRBJ1-1, with TRBD1 matching 7 bases. The CDR3 runs 14 residues. The germline V gene has CDR1 MNHEY and CDR2 SVGAGI. J lost 5 bases, V lost 5 bases, and 8 bases had no gene match. The CDR3 protein is CASSTTTGPTEAFF. CDR3 nucleotide sequence: TGTGCCAGCAGTACCACGACAGGGCCTACTGAAGCTTTCTTT.

The chain combines TRBV9 with TRBJ1-2; no definite D call. The V end was cut by 0 bases, the J end by 7 bases, with 10 bases between. This CDR3 is built from 13 residues. Germline loops: CDR1 SGDLS, CDR2 YYNGEE. The CDR3 here is CASSVELGSGYTF. DNA for the CDR3: TGTGCCAGCAGCGTAGAACTGGGCTCTGGCTACACCTTC.

This clone appeared a few times. This chain joins TRBV7-2 and TRBJ1-5, with 8 bases aligning to TRBD1. The junction had 8 bases not matched to a gene; V was cut back by 0 bases and J by 7 bases. The germline V gene encodes CDR1 SGHTA and CDR2 FQGNSA. The CDR3 contains 16 residues. The CDR3 DNA reads as TGTGCCAGCAGCTTAGCTGTCCAGGGGACAGGCCAGCCCCAGCATTTT. Translated: CASSLAVQGTGQPQHF.

This clone appeared a few times. The rearrangement links TRBV2 to TRBJ1-2, with TRBD1 matching over 7 bases. The germline gives CDR1 SNHLY, CDR2 FYNNEI. Losses at the gene ends were 6 bases for V and 8 bases for J; bases not matched to a gene: 9. This CDR3 is built from 13 residues. The CDR3 protein is CASSGDRAGGYTF. The CDR3 nucleotides read TGTGCCAGCAGCGGTGACAGGGCGGGCGGCTACACCTTC. The variable domain in full, completed from reference TRBV2 and TRBJ1-2, reads EPEVTQTPSHQVTQMGQEVILRCVPISNHLYFYWYRQILGQKVEFLVSFYNNEISEKSEIFDDQFSVERPDGSNFTLKIRSTKLEDSAMYFCASSGDRAGGYTFGSGTRLTVV.

The chain joins TRBV6-2 or TRBV6-3 to TRBJ2-5, with TRBD2 as a possible D gene (5 bases). The V and J ends lost 2 bases and 5 bases respectively, with 18 bases between them. This CDR3 contains 16 residues. Germline assignment: CDR1 MNHEY and CDR2 SVGEGT. CDR3 DNA sequence: TGTGCCAGCAGTTACGGAGCCGGGGATGTCAGGGAGACCCAGTACTTC. This translates into CASSYGAGDVRETQYF.

CDR3 DNA sequence: TGTGCCAGCAGCCAAGACACGACAGGGGACTATGGCTACACCTTC. This codes for CASSQDTTGDYGYTF. The V gene is TRBV14, the J gene TRBJ1-2; the match to TRBD1 covers 8 bases. There are 15 residues in the CDR3. With V trimmed by 0 bases and J by 3 bases, 3 bases remained unmatched. Looked up from germline, CDR1 is SGHDN and CDR2 is FVKESK.

The rearrangement links TRBV29-1 to TRBJ2-7; D may be TRBD2 (5 bases). The V end was cut by 5 bases, the J end by 0 bases, with 14 bases between. CDR3 length: 14 amino acids. Germline V gene sequence: CDR1 SQVTM, CDR2 ANQGSEA. This CDR3 is CSVREATNSYEQYF. CDR3 in DNA: TGCAGCGTTCGGGAAGCGACTAACTCCTACGAGCAGTACTTC.

The chain combines TRBV28 with TRBJ2-7, with TRBD1 identical over 11 bases. The J segment lost 4 bases and the V segment lost 8 bases, leaving 4 bases of the junction unmatched. The CDR3 totals 13 residues. Germline CDR1 and CDR2: MDHEN and SYDVKM. The CDR3 DNA reads as TGTGCCAGCCGCGGACAGGGGGCATACGAGCAGTACTTC. Protein sequence: CASRGQGAYEQYF.

This chain uses TRBV18 with TRBJ2-7; 9 bases map to TRBD1. CDR3 size: 15 residues. V lost 2 bases to trimming and J lost 2 bases; unmatched junction nucleotides: 4. Germline CDR1 KGHSH, CDR2 LQKENI. Written as DNA, the CDR3 is TGTGCCAGCTCACCAAGGACAGGGGTCACCTACGAGCAGTACTTC. Its protein product is CASSPRTGVTYEQYF.

The chain links TRBV9 to TRBJ1-4; D unresolved. V was shortened by 6 bases and J by 8 bases, with 14 bases between the two germline ends. The CDR3 has 13 residues. Looked up from germline, CDR1 is SGDLS and CDR2 is YYNGEE. In DNA, the CDR3 is TGTGCCAGCACCCCCGTCGCGGGAGAAAAACTGTTTTTT. The encoded protein is CASTPVAGEKLFF. Full variable domain (missing parts from reference TRBV9 and TRBJ1-4): DSGVTQTPKHLITATGQRVTLRCSPRSGDLSVYWYQQSLDQGLQFLIQYYNGEERAKGNILERFSAQQFPDLHSELNLSSLELGDSALYFCASTPVAGEKLFFGSGTQLSVL.

The V and J genes are TRBV6-2 or TRBV6-3 and TRBJ1-5, with 10 bases that match TRBD1. This CDR3 spans 15 amino acids. In germline, CDR1 is MNHEY, CDR2 SVGEGT. V lost 0 bases to trimming and J lost 12 bases; unmatched junction nucleotides: 8. The CDR3 sequence is CASSYSSTGGSFQHF. CDR3 coding DNA: TGTGCCAGCAGTTACTCCTCGACAGGGGGCTCGTTCCAGCATTTT.

The V and J genes are TRBV6-2 or TRBV6-3 and TRBJ2-3; D remains ambiguous. Germline CDR1 is MNHEY and CDR2 is SVGEGT. V lost 4 bases and J lost 3, with 11 bases in between. The CDR3 contains 14 residues. The CDR3 nucleotides read TGTGCCAGCAGTTCGCGGCCTTTTACAGATACGCAGTATTTT. Its protein product is CASSSRPFTDTQYF.

This clone was recorded a few times. The chain couples TRBV7-9 to TRBJ1-4; D remains unclear. The CDR3 has 16 amino acids. The germline V gene encodes CDR1 SEHNR and CDR2 FQNEAQ (reference sequence). Trimming removed 2 bases at V and 8 bases at J, with 18 bases between. The CDR3: CASSLIRRAEGEKLFF. CDR3 DNA sequence: TGTGCCAGCAGCTTAATTCGTCGGGCGGAGGGCGAAAAACTGTTTTTT.

The chain joins TRBV25-1 to TRBJ2-7; 7 bases agree with TRBD2. Germline values: CDR1 MGHDK, CDR2 SYGVNS. The CDR3 length is 16 residues. The ends lost 2 bases at V and 0 bases at J; junction bases unmatched: 7. The CDR3, as DNA: TGTGCCAGCAGTGAAAGGGTCGGGGGGAGCTCCTACGAGCAGTACTTC. Its translation is CASSERVGGSSYEQYF.

The chain joins TRBV30 to TRBJ1-5; TRBD1 aligns across 7 bases. Germline lookup yields CDR1 GTSNPN and CDR2 SVGIG (reference sequence). The CDR3 consists of 14 residues. V shed 0 bases and J 3 bases; nucleotides not matched to a gene: 2. CDR3 nucleotide sequence: TGTGCCTGGAGTGTACAGGGGATCAATCAGCCCCAGCATTTT. Protein product: CAWSVQGINQPQHF.

For this clone: The same CDR3 also results from other DNA sequences found in this sample. The genes are TRBV11-3 and TRBJ2-3; the D gene is possibly TRBD2 (5 bases). The V end was cut by 2 bases, the J end by 6 bases, with 9 bases between. CDR1 is SGHNT and CDR2 is YENEEA in the germline V gene. CDR3 size: 13 residues. The CDR3, as DNA: TGTGCCAGCAGCTTATCTGCGGGTGATACGCAGTATTTT. Translation: CASSLSAGDTQYF.

The rearrangement joins TRBV29-1 to TRBJ1-5; 7 positions match TRBD1. This CDR3 is 13 amino acids long. The junction had 7 bases not matched to a gene; V was cut back by 6 bases and J by 5 bases. Looked up from germline, CDR1 is SQVTM and CDR2 is ANQGSEA. CDR3 sequence: CSVQRGLDQPQHF. The CDR3 DNA sequence: TGCAGCGTCCAAAGGGGGCTTGATCAGCCCCAGCATTTT.

This chain uses TRBV28 with TRBJ1-2; 7 positions agree with TRBD1. The CDR3 covers 14 residues. Germline CDR1 is MDHEN and CDR2 is SYDVKM. Unmatched junction bases numbered 10, after V lost 7 bases and J lost 5 bases. The CDR3 DNA follows: TGTGCCAGCACCTCCGGGACAGAAAATTATGGCTACACCTTC. This encodes CASTSGTENYGYTF.

This chain uses TRBV7-9 with TRBJ1-5, with unresolved D. Trimming removed 5 bases at V and 2 bases at J, with 13 bases between. The CDR3 is made up of 15 amino acids. Germline V gene sequence: CDR1 SEHNR, CDR2 FQNEAQ (reference sequence). The chain's CDR3 is CASSNEVKGNQPQHF. CDR3 coding DNA: TGTGCCAGCAGCAACGAGGTCAAGGGCAATCAGCCCCAGCATTTT. The full variable domain, with the rest looked up from reference TRBV7-9 and TRBJ1-5, is DTGVSQNPRHKITKRGQNVTFRCDPISEHNRLYWYRQTLGQGPEFLTYFQNEAQLEKSRLLSDRFSAERPKGSFSTLEIQRTEQGDSAMYLCASSNEVKGNQPQHFGDGTRLSIL.

In its sample, this clone was seen a few times. The rearrangement joins TRBV2 to TRBJ1-2; 8 nucleotides match TRBD1. J was trimmed by 6 bases and V by 2 bases; bases with no gene match: 5. This CDR3 is 14 amino acids long. Germline CDR1 SNHLY, CDR2 FYNNEI. This chain's CDR3 is CASSEPGGANGYTF. As DNA, the CDR3 is TGTGCCAGCAGTGAACCAGGGGGCGCGAATGGCTACACCTTC.

The chain couples TRBV3-1 (or the pseudogene TRBV3-2) to TRBJ2-3, with 7 bases matching TRBD2. The J segment lost 0 bases and the V segment lost 3 bases, leaving 12 bases of the junction unmatched. This CDR3 contains 18 residues. From germline, CDR1 is LGHDT and CDR2 YNNKEL (reference sequence). The CDR3 protein is CASSQGLWAGDSTDTQYF. The CDR3 coding sequence is TGTGCCAGCAGCCAGGGGTTATGGGCGGGGGATAGCACAGATACGCAGTATTTT.

A few counts support this clone. This chain uses TRBV12-3 or TRBV12-4 with TRBJ2-5; tentatively, D is TRBD2 (7 bases). V was clipped by 3 bases and J by 5 bases, with 10 bases between them. The CDR3 loop spans 13 amino acids. The CDR3, as DNA: TGTGCCAGCAGTTTCGGGGGGCCGGAGACCCAGTACTTC. Translating gives CASSFGGPETQYF.

V is TRBV10-3 and J is TRBJ1-1; D gene unclear. The V gene lost 3 bases and the J gene lost 5 bases, with 10 bases spanning the gap. Germline values: CDR1 ENHRY, CDR2 SYGVKD. The CDR3 spans 13 residues. CDR3 loop: CAISDGFRTEAFF. The CDR3 nucleotides read TGTGCCATCAGTGACGGGTTTAGGACTGAAGCTTTCTTT.

CDR3 amino acids: CASSLTGGNTDTQYF. In DNA form, the CDR3 reads TGCGCCAGCAGCTTAACAGGGGGAAACACAGATACGCAGTATTTT. The chain carries TRBV5-1 and TRBJ2-3; 8 bases align to TRBD1. Germline CDR1 is SGHRS and CDR2 is YFSETQ. The CDR3 spans 15 residues. V shed 2 bases, J shed 2 bases, and the junction held 4 bases outside the gene matches.

The gene calls are TRBV11-2 and TRBJ1-5; tentatively, D is TRBD1 (5 bases). The ends were cut back, 4 bases at V and 3 bases at J, with 10 bases in the middle. The length of the CDR3 is 14 residues. Germline CDR1 is SGHAT and CDR2 is FQNNGV. The DNA for the CDR3 is TGTGCCAGCAGCTCGTTGGGACTCAATCAGCCCCAGCATTTT. Translating it yields CASSSLGLNQPQHF.

The J gene is TRBJ1-3, the V gene TRBV18; 8 nucleotides align to TRBD1. Germline V gene data show CDR1 as KGHSH and CDR2 as LQKENI. Unmatched junction bases numbered 6, after V lost 0 bases and J lost 14 bases. The CDR3 has 13 residues. The CDR3 bases are TGTGCCAGCTCACCACCGGCAGGGGGCTCATTATATTTT. Protein: CASSPPAGGSLYF.

This CDR3 is CASTPGQISKQYF. CDR3 sequence (DNA): TGTGCCAGCACCCCGGGACAGATCAGCAAGCAGTACTTC. The chain is built from TRBV6-2 or TRBV6-3 and TRBJ2-7, with TRBD1 matching over 7 bases. The germline gives CDR1 MNHEY, CDR2 SVGEGT. Losses at the gene ends were 7 bases for V and 8 bases for J; bases not matched to a gene: 11. The CDR3 spans 13 residues.

The chain couples TRBV3-1 (or the pseudogene TRBV3-2) to TRBJ2-7; D possibly corresponds to TRBD2 (5 bases). Germline-derived CDR1 and CDR2 are LGHDT and YNNKEL (reference sequence). V was trimmed by 4 bases and J by 9 bases, leaving 16 bases between them. The length of the CDR3 is 13 residues. The CDR3 nucleotides read TGTGCCAGCAGCCCTGAGGACGCCCGGGGGCAGTACTTC. It encodes CASSPEDARGQYF.